The 5 T cell receptor beta chains below were found in one sample sequenced in a study of radiation and T cells in renal cell carcinoma (TCRdb year 2020). The library relied on the immunoSEQ multiplex PCR assay. Imported from immuneACCESS, the table was reduced by TCRdb to in-frame sequences with V and J called. These copies leave out some clones; in studies compared against another copy, an unresolved V gene accounts for under half, and the cause of the remainder is not known. This sample holds fewer than 55,000 clones; more than 80% were observed only once. The biggest ten clones account for less than 30% of the sample. This specimen's time point label, interpreted: blood 2 weeks post-SBRT. The sample's treatment or condition label, decoded: 15 Gy SBRT to primary tumor, nephrectomy 4 weeks later. The specimen was blood, collected from a patient whose treatment included radiotherapy and nephrectomy. The receptors stem from a woman in her seventies with renal cell carcinoma.

The chain links TRBV9 to TRBJ1-3, with 10 bases identical to TRBD1. Germline V lookup: CDR1 SGDLS, CDR2 YYNGEE. After removal of 3 bases from V and 3 bases from J, the junction contained 6 bases not matched to a gene. This CDR3 has 16 amino acids. The DNA of the CDR3 is TGTGCCAGCAGCGCCGGGACAGGGGAAGGTGGAAACACCATATATTTT. Encoded protein: CASSAGTGEGGNTIYF. The entire variable domain, with the rest obtained from reference TRBV9 and TRBJ1-3, is as follows: DSGVTQTPKHLITATGQRVTLRCSPRSGDLSVYWYQQSLDQGLQFLIQYYNGEERAKGNILERFSAQQFPDLHSELNLSSLELGDSALYFCASSAGTGEGGNTIYFGEGSWLTVV.

The chain has TRBV5-4 and TRBJ2-7; possibly TRBD2 for D (5 bases). Trimming cost V 4 bases and J 2 bases, with 7 bases left between them. This CDR3 is 12 amino acids long. Germline CDR1 reads SGHNT; CDR2 reads YYREEE (reference sequence). The CDR3, as DNA: TGTGCCAGCAGCCGGGATACCTACGAGCAGTACTTC. It is translated as CASSRDTYEQYF.

The rearrangement links TRBV2 to TRBJ2-3, with 8 bases lining up with TRBD2. Losses at the gene ends were 4 bases for V and 0 bases for J; bases not matched to a gene: 9. The germline CDR1 and CDR2 sequences are SNHLY and FYNNEI. The CDR3 is 17 amino acids. The CDR3 is CASSASSGFLSTDTQYF. CDR3 nucleotide sequence: TGTGCCAGCAGTGCCTCTAGCGGGTTTCTTAGCACAGATACGCAGTATTTT.

The table lists this clone with a few counts. The gene calls are TRBV19 and TRBJ1-1, with 9 bases lining up with TRBD1. The junction had 0 bases not matched to a gene; V was cut back by 1 base and J by 0 bases. Looked up from germline, CDR1 is LNHDA and CDR2 is SQIVND (reference sequence). The CDR3 covers 15 residues. In nucleotides, the CDR3 is TGTGCCAGTAGTATAGGGACAGGGGTGAACACTGAAGCTTTCTTT. Translating gives CASSIGTGVNTEAFF.

This clone was seen just once. The chain recombines TRBV10-3 with TRBJ1-2, with a tentative D call TRBD1 (5 bases). The CDR3 is 13 amino acids. Trimming took off 2 bases at V and 6 bases at J, with 10 bases between the two ends. From germline, CDR1 is ENHRY and CDR2 SYGVKD. The CDR3: CAISEGQGDGYTF. The CDR3 nucleotides are TGTGCCATCAGTGAGGGGCAGGGCGATGGCTACACCTTC.